This T cell receptor beta chain originates from a study of OX40 agonist ivuxolimab in advanced cancers. Study-level results: The authors did not determine the antigen specificity of the expanded peripheral T cells.

CDR1 LNHDA and CDR2 SQIVND come from the germline V gene (reference sequence). Between the trimmed V and J ends, which lost 3 bases and 0 bases, there was a span of 11 bases. This CDR3 is 15 amino acids long. A remark on this clone: The antigen is undetermined.

The repertoire was sequenced with immunoSEQ multiplex PCR; TCRdb's copy has only in-frame clones and lacks some. The sample shows about 77,000 clones, more than 75% of them seen only once. The chain couples TRBV19 to TRBJ1-1; D is undetermined. The sequence derives from an adult with an advanced solid tumor such as melanoma, head and neck, liver or kidney cancer. The specimen comprised CD4+ or CD8+ T cells sorted from blood, sampled in a trial of the OX40 agonist ivuxolimab. Here the CDR3 reads CASSIWGRMNTEAFF. CDR3 sequence (DNA): TGTGCCAGTAGTATTTGGGGTAGAATGAACACTGAAGCTTTCTTT.